The text below deals with one T cell receptor beta chain. TCRdb re-called the reads with MiXCR, one entry per CDR3 protein. The sample records under 850,000 distinct CDR3 sequences, 35% to 45% being singletons. This sample is part of a study of T cell repertoires in cytomegalovirus infection. V gave up 6 bases and J gave up 2 bases, with 14 bases separating them. Germline-derived CDR1 and CDR2 are MNHNY and SVGAGI (reference sequence). This CDR3 has 14 residues. The chain links TRBV6-6 to TRBJ2-7; D gene ambiguous. This receptor was identified in a human donor in good health (CMV status not recorded). Some clones in this sample may be carry-over from other donors' samples. The source material was PBMCs. DNA of the CDR3: TGTGCCAGCAGGTCGGGCTCATCCCCCTACGAGCAGTACTTC. Its protein product is CASRSGSSPYEQYF.